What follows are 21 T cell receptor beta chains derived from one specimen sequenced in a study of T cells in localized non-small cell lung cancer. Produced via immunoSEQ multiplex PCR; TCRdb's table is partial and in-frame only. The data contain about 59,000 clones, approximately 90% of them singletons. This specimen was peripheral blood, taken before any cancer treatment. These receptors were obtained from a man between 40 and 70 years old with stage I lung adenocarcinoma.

CDR3 residues: CASSHPRGGRANEQFF. The CDR3 bases are TGTGCCAGCAGCCACCCCCGGGGCGGGAGGGCCAATGAGCAGTTCTTC. This sequence joins TRBV7-9 and TRBJ2-1; the match to TRBD2 covers 9 bases. The CDR3 runs to 16 residues. Germline CDR1 is SEHNR and CDR2 is FQNEAQ (reference sequence). V was pared by 5 bases and J by 6 bases, with 11 bases of the junction left unmatched.

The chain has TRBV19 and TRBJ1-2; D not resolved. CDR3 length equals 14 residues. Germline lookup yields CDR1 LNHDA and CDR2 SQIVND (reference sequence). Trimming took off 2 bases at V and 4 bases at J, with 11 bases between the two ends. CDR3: CASSITASGYGYTF. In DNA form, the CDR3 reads TGTGCCAGTAGTATAACAGCCTCAGGCTATGGCTACACCTTC.

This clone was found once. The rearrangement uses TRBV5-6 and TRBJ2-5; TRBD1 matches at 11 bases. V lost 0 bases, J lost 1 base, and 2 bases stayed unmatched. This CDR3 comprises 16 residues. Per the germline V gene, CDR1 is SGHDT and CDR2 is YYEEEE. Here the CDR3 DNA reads TGTGCCAGCAGCTTGGCCGGGACAGGGGGCCAAGAGACCCAGTACTTC. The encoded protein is CASSLAGTGGQETQYF.

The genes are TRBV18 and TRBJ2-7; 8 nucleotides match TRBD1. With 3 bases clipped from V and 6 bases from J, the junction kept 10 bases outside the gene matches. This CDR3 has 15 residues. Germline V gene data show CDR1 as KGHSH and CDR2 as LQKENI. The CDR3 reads CASSPDRGLFGEQYF. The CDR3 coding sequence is TGTGCCAGCTCACCCGACAGGGGATTGTTCGGCGAGCAGTACTTC.

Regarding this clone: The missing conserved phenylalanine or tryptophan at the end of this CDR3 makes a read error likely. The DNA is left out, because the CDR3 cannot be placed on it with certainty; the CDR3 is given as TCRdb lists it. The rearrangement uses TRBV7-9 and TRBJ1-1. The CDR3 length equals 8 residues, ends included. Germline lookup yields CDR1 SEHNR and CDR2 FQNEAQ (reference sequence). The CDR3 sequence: CASSLETL.

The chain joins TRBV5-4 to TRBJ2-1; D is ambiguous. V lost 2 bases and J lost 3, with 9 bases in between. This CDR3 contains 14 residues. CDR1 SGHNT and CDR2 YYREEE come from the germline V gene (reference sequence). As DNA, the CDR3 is TGTGCCAGCAGCTTCGGGCTAAACTACAATGAGCAGTTCTTC. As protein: CASSFGLNYNEQFF.

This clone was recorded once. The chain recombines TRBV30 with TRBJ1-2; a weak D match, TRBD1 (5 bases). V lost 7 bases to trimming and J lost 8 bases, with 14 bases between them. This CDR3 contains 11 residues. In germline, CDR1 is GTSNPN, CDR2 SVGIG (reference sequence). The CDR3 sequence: CASFLGGGYTF. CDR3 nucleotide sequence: TGTGCCTCCTTTTTGGGGGGAGGCTACACCTTC.

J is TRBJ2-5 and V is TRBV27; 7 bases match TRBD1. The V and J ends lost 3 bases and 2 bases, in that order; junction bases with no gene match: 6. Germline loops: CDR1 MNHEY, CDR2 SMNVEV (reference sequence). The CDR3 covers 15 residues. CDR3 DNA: TGTGCCAGCAGTTTGGTAGGCAGGGGGCAAGAGACCCAGTACTTC. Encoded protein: CASSLVGRGQETQYF.

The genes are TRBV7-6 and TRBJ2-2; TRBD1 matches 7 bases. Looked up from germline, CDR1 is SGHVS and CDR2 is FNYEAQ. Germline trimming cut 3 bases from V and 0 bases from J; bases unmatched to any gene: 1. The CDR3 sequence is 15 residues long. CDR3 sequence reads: CASSLGQTNTGELFF. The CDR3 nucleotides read TGTGCCAGCAGCTTGGGACAGACGAACACCGGGGAGCTGTTTTTT.

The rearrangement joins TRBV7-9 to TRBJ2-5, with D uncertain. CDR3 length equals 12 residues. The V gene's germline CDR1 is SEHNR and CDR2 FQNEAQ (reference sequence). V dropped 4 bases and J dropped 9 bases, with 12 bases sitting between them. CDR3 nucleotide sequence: TGTGCCAGCAGCTCAGTGCTTGGAGCCCAGTACTTC. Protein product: CASSSVLGAQYF. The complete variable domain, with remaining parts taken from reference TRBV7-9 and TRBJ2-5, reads DTGVSQNPRHKITKRGQNVTFRCDPISEHNRLYWYRQTLGQGPEFLTYFQNEAQLEKSRLLSDRFSAERPKGSFSTLEIQRTEQGDSAMYLCASSSVLGAQYFGPGTRLLVL.

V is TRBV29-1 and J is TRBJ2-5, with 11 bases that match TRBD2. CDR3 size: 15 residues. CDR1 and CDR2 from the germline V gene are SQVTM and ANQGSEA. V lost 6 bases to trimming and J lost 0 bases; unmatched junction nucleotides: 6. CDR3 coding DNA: TGCAGCGTCATGGGACTAGCGGAAAACCAAGAGACCCAGTACTTC. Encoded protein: CSVMGLAENQETQYF.

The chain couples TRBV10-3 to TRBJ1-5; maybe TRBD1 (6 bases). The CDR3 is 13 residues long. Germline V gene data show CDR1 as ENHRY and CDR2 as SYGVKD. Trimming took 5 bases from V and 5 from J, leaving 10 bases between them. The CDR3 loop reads CAISLGGDQPQHF. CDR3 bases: TGTGCCATCAGTTTAGGGGGGGATCAGCCCCAGCATTTT.

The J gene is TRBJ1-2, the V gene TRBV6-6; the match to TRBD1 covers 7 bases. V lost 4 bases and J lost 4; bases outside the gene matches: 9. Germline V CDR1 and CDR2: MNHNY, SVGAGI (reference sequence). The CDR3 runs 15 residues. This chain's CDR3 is CASSLGAGQVYGYTF. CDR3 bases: TGTGCCAGCAGTTTGGGAGCCGGACAGGTCTATGGCTACACCTTC.

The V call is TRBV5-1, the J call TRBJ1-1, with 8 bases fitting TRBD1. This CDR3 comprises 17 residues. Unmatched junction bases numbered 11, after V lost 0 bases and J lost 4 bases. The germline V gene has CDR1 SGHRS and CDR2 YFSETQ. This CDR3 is CASSLARAGGGGTEAFF. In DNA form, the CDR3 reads TGCGCCAGCAGCTTGGCCAGGGCAGGGGGCGGCGGCACTGAAGCTTTCTTT. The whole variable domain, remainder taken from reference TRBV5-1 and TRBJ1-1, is KAGVTQTPRYLIKTRGQQVTLSCSPISGHRSVSWYQQTPGQGLQFLFEYFSETQRNKGNFPGRFSGRQFSNSRSEMNVSTLELGDSALYLCASSLARAGGGGTEAFFGQGTRLTVV.

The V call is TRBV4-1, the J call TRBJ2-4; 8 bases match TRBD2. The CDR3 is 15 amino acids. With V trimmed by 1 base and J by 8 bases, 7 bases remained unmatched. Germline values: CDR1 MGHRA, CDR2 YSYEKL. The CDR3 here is CASSQGYGRAYIQYF. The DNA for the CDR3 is TGCGCCAGCAGCCAAGGATACGGGAGGGCCTACATTCAGTACTTC.

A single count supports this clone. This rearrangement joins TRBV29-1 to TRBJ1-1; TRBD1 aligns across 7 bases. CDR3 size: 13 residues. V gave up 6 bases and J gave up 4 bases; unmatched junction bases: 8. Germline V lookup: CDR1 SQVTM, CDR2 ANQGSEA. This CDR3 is CSVRQGGATEAFF. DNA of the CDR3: TGCAGCGTCCGACAGGGAGGGGCCACTGAAGCTTTCTTT.

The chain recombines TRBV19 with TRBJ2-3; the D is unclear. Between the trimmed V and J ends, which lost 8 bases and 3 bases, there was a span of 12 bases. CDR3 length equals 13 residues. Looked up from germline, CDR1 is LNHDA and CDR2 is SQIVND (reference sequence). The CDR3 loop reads CASARQETDTQYF. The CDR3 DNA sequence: TGTGCCAGTGCGAGGCAGGAGACAGATACGCAGTATTTT.

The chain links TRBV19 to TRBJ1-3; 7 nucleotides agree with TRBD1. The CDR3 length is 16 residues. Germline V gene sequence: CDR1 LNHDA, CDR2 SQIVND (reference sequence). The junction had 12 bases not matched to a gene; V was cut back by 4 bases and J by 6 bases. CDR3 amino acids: CASSTPGTERKNTIYF. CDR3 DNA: TGTGCCAGTAGTACCCCCGGGACAGAAAGGAAAAACACCATATATTTT.

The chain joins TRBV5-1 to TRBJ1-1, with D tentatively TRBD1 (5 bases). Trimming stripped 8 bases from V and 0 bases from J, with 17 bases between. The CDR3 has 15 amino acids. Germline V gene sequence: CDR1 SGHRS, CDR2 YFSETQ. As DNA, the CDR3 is TGCGCCAGTAAACGGGACGCCCAGATGAACACTGAAGCTTTCTTT. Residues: CASKRDAQMNTEAFF.

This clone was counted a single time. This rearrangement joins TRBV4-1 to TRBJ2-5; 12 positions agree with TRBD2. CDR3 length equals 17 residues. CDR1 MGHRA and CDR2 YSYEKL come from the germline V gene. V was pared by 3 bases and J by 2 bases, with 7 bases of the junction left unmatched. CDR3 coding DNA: TGCGCCAGCAGCCAGATGGGACTAGCGGGCCAACAAGAGACCCAGTACTTC. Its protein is CASSQMGLAGQQETQYF.

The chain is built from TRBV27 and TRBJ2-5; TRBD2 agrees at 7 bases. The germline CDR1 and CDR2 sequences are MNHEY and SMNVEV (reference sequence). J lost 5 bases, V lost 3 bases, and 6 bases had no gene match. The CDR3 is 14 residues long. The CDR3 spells CASSFMGGGETQYF. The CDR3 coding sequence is TGTGCCAGCAGTTTTATGGGGGGAGGGGAGACCCAGTACTTC.